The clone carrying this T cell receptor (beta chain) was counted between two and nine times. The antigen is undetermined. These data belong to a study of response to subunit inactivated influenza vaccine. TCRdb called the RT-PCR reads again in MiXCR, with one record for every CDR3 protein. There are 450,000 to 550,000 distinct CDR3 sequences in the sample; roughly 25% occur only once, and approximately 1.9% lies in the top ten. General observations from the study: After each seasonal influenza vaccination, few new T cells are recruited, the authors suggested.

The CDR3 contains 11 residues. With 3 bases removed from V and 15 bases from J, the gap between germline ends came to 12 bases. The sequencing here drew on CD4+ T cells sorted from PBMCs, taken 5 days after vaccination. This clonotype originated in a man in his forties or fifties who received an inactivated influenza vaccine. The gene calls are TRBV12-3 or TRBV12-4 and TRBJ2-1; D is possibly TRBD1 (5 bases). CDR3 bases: TGTGCCAGCAGTTTGGGGCTCATCCCGTTCTTC. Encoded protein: CASSLGLIPFF.